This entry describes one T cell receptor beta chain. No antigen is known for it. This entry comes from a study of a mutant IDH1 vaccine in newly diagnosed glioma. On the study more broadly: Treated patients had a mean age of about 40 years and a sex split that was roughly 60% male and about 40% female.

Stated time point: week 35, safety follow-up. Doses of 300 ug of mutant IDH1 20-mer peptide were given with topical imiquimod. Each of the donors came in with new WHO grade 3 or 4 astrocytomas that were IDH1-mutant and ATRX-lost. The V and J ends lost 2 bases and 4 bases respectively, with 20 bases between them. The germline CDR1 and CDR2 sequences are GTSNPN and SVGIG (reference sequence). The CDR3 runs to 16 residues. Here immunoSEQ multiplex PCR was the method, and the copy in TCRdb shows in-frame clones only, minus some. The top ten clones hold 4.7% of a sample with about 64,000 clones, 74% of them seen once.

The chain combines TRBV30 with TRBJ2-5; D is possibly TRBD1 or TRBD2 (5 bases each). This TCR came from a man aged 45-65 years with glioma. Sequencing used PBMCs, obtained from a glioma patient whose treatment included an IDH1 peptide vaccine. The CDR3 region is CAWSPLPGTLAETQYF. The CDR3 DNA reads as TGTGCCTGGAGTCCGCTACCCGGGACGCTAGCAGAGACCCAGTACTTC.